The entry below gives a single T cell receptor beta chain sequence along with its context. As yet, its antigen is unknown. This table comes from immunoSEQ multiplex PCR, and its TCRdb copy is limited to in-frame clones, with some not included. The sample has about 21,000 clones, approximately 83% seen once. These data originate in a study of PD-1 blockade in classical Hodgkin lymphoma. Overall study findings and caveats: Although disease activity or prior therapy may be involved, causes of the repertoire differences remain undefined. Reports described newly diagnosed patients as having lower baseline TCR diversity than healthy donors.

The CDR3 spans 15 residues. Trimming took 1 base from V and 0 from J; bases not matched to a gene: 2. From germline, CDR1 is SGHRS and CDR2 YFSETQ. The sample's time point: newly diagnosed, previously untreated cHL patient sample. Magnetic negative selection was used to purify CD4+ T cells from PBMCs that had been thawed. The sample comprised CD4+ T cells from blood. The TCR was taken from a human donor with classical Hodgkin lymphoma. This chain links TRBV5-1 with TRBJ2-3, with 7 bases that match TRBD1. CDR3 sequence reads: CASSLWGQSTDTQYF. The CDR3 bases are TGCGCCAGCAGCTTGTGGGGACAGAGCACAGATACGCAGTATTTT.